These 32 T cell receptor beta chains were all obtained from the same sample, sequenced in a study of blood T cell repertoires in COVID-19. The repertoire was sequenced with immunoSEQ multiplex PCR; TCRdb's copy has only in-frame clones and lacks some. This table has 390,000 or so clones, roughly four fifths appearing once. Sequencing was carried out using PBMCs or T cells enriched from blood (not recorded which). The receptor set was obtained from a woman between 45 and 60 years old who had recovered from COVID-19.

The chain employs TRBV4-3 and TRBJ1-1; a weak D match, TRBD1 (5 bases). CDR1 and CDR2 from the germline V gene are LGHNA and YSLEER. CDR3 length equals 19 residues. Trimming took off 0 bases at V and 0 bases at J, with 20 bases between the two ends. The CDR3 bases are TGCGCCAGCAGCCAAGATCTTAGTACCGTAGCCAGGGTGAACACTGAAGCTTTCTTT. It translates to CASSQDLSTVARVNTEAFF.

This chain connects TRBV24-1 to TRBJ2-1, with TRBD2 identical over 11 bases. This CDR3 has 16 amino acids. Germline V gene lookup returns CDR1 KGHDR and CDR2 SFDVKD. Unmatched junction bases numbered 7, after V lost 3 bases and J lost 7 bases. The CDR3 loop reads CATSDNSGGAGNEQFF. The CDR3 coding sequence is TGTGCCACCAGTGATAATAGCGGGGGGGCCGGGAATGAGCAGTTCTTC.

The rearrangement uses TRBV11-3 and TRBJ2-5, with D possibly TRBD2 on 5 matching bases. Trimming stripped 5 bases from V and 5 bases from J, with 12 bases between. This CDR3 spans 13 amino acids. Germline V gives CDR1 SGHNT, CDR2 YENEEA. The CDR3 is CASSPDLGETQYF. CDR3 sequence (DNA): TGTGCCAGCAGCCCGGACTTGGGGGAGACCCAGTACTTC.

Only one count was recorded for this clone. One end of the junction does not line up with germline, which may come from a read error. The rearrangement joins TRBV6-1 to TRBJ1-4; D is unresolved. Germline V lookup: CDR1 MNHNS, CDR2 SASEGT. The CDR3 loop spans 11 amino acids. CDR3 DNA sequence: TGTGCCAGCAGTGAAGTACCAGGACTAACTTTT. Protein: CASSEVPGLTF.

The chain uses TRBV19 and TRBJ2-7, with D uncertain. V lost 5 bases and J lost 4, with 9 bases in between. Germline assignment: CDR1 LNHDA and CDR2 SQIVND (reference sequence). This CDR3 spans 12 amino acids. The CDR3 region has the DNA TGTGCCAGTAGTGATGGCGGTTACGAGCAGTACTTC. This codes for CASSDGGYEQYF.

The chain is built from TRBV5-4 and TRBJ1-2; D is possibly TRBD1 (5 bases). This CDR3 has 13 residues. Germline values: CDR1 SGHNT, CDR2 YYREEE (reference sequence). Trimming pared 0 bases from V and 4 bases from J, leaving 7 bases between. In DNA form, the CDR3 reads TGTGCCAGCAGCTTGGAACAGGCCTATGGCTACACCTTC. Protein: CASSLEQAYGYTF.

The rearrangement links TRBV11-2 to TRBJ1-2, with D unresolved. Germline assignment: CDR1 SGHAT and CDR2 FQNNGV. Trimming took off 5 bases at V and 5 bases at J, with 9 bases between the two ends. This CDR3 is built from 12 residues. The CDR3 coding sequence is TGTGCCAGCAGCCCGCGAGGTTATGGCTACACCTTC. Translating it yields CASSPRGYGYTF.

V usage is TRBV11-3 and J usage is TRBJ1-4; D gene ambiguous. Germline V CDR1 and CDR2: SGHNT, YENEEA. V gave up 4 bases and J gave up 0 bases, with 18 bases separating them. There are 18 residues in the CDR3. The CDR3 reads CASSSEQGVETTNEKLFF. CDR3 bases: TGTGCCAGCAGCTCAGAACAAGGAGTCGAGACAACTAATGAAAAACTGTTTTTT.

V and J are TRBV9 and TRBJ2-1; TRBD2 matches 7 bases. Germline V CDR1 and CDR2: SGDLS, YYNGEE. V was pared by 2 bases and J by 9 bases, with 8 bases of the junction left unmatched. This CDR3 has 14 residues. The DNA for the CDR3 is TGTGCCAGCAGCGTCGCGGGAGTTCCCAGTGAGCAGTTCTTC. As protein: CASSVAGVPSEQFF.

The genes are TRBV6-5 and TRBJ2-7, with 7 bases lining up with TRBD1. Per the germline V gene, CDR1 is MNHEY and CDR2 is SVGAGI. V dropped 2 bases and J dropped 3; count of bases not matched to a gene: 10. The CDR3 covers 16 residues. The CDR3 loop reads CASSYGLGTASYEQYF. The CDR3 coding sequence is TGTGCCAGCAGTTACGGGCTCGGGACAGCGAGCTACGAGCAGTACTTC.

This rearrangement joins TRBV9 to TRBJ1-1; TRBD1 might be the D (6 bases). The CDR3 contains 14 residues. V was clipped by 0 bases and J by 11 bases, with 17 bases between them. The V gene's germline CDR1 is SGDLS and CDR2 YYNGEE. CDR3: CASSVGQGSPRAFF. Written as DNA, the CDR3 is TGTGCCAGCAGCGTAGGTCAGGGGTCCCCGAGGGCTTTCTTT.

The CDR3 sequence is CASSTGPAGYTF. CDR3 coding DNA: TGTGCCAGCAGCACAGGCCCGGCTGGCTACACCTTC. This chain joins TRBV7-2 and TRBJ1-2, with a weak D call TRBD1 (5 bases). Germline CDR1 is SGHTA and CDR2 is FQGNSA. Between the trimmed V and J ends, which lost 5 bases and 7 bases, there was a span of 11 bases. There are 12 residues in the CDR3.

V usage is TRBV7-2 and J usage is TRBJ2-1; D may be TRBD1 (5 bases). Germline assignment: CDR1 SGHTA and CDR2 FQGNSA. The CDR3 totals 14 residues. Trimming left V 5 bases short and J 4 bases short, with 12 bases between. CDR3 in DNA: TGTGCCAGCAGCCCCCGAGACAGATACAATGAGCAGTTCTTC. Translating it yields CASSPRDRYNEQFF.

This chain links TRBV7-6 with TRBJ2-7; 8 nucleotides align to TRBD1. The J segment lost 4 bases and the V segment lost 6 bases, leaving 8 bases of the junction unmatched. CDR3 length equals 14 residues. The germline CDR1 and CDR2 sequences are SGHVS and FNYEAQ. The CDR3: CASSPRTGLYEQYF. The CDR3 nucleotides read TGTGCCAGCAGTCCGCGGACAGGGCTTTACGAGCAGTACTTC.

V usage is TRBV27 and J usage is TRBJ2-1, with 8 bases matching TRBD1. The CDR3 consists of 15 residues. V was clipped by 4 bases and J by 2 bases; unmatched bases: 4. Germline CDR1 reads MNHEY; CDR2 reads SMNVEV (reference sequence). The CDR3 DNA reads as TGTGCCAGCAGTTGGACAGGGACTGCCTACAATGAGCAGTTCTTC. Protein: CASSWTGTAYNEQFF.

The CDR3 coding sequence is TGTGCCATCAGTGGGGGGGGCAACACTGAAGCTTTCTTT. Protein sequence: CAISGGGNTEAFF. The V gene is TRBV10-3, the J gene TRBJ1-1, with D possibly being TRBD1 (6 bases). Germline V lookup: CDR1 ENHRY, CDR2 SYGVKD. Trimming pared 4 bases from V and 2 bases from J, leaving 8 bases between. The CDR3 has 13 amino acids.

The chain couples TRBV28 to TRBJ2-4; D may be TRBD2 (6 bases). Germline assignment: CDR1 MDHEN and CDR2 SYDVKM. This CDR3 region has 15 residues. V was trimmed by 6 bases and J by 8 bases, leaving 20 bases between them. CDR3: CASRGGGSGLDIQYF. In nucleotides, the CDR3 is TGTGCCAGCAGGGGGGGTGGGTCCGGTTTGGACATTCAGTACTTC.

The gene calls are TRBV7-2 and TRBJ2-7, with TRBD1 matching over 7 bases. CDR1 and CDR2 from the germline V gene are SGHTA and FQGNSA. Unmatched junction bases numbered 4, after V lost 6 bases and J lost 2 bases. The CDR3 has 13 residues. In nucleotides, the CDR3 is TGTGCCAGCAGAGGGACAGTGACCTACGAGCAGTACTTC. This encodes CASRGTVTYEQYF.

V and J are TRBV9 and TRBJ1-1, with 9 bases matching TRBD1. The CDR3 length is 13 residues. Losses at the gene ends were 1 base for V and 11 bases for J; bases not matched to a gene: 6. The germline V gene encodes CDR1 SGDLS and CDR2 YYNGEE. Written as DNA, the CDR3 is TGTGCCAGCAGCGTACTGACAGGGGGATCGGCTTTCTTT. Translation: CASSVLTGGSAFF.

CDR3 DNA: TGTGCCAGCAGTTACTATGGAGGGCGGGAAGGAGAGACCCAGTACTTC. The encoded protein is CASSYYGGREGETQYF. The chain is built from TRBV6-5 and TRBJ2-5, with D perhaps matching TRBD2 (6 bases). V was shortened by 1 base and J by 4 bases, with 16 bases between the two germline ends. Germline-derived CDR1 and CDR2 are MNHEY and SVGAGI. The CDR3 contains 16 residues.

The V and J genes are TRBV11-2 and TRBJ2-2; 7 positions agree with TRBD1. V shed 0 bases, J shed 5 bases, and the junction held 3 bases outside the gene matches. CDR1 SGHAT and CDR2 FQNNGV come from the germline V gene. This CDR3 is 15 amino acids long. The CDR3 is CASSLDTGVTGELFF. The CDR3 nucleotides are TGTGCCAGCAGCTTAGACACAGGGGTGACCGGGGAGCTGTTTTTT.

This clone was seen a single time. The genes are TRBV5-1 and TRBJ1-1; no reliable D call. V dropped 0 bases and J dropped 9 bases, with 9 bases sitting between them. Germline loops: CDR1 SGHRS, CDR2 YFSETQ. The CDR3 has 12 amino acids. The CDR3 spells CASSLVGEKAFF. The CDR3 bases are TGCGCCAGCAGCTTGGTCGGGGAGAAAGCTTTCTTT.

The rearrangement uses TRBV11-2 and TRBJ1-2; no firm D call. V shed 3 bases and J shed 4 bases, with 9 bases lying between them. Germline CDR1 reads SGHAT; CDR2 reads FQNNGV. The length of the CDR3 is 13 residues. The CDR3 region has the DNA TGTGCCAGCAGCTTTGAGGGAGGCTATGGCTACACCTTC. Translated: CASSFEGGYGYTF.

CDR3 nucleotides: TGCGCCAGCAGCTTGGCCCCGGGACAGGGCCTCTATGGCTACACCTTC. It encodes CASSLAPGQGLYGYTF. The chain joins TRBV5-1 to TRBJ1-2, with TRBD1 matching over 9 bases. The CDR3 is 16 residues long. The germline V gene encodes CDR1 SGHRS and CDR2 YFSETQ. V lost 0 bases to trimming and J lost 4 bases; unmatched junction nucleotides: 7.

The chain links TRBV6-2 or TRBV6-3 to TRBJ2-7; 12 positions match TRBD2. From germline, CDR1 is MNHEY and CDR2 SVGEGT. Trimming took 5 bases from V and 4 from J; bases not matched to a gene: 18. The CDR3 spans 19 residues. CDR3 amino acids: CASSRIEPLGLAGLYEQYF. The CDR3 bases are TGTGCCAGCAGTCGCATAGAACCCCTTGGACTAGCGGGACTTTACGAGCAGTACTTC.

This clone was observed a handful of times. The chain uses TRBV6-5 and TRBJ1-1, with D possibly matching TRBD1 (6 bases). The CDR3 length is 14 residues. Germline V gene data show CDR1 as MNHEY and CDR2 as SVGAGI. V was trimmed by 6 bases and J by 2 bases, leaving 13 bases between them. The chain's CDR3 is CASSQTTGNTEAFF. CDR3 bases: TGTGCCAGCAGCCAAACGACAGGTAACACTGAAGCTTTCTTT.

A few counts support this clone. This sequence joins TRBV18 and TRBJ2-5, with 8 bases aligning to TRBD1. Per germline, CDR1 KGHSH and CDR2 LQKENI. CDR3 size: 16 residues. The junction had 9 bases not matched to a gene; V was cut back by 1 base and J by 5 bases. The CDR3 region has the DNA TGTGCCAGCTCACCACTGGGCGCAGGGGGCATGGAGACCCAGTACTTC. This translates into CASSPLGAGGMETQYF.

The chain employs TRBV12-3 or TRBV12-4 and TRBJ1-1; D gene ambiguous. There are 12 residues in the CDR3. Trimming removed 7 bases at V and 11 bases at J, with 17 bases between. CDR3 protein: CASTQGPPGAFF. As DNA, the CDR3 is TGTGCCAGCACCCAAGGACCCCCGGGGGCTTTCTTT.

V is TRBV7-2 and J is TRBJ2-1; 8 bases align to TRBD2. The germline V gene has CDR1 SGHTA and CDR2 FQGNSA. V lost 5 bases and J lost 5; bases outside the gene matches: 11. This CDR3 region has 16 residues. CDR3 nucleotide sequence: TGTGCCAGCAGCCCTACCGGGACTAGAGGGGACAATGAGCAGTTCTTC. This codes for CASSPTGTRGDNEQFF.

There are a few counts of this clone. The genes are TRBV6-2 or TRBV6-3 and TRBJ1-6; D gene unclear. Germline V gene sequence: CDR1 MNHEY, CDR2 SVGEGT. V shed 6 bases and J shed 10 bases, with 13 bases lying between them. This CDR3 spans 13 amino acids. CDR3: CASSLLPESPLHF. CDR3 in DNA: TGTGCCAGCAGCCTATTGCCCGAGTCACCCCTCCACTTT.

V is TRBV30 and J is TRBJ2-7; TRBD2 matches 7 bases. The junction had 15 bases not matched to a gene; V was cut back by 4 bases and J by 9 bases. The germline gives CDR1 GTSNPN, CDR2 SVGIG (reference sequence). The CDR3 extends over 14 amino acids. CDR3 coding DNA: TGTGCCTGGACGCCGGGTAGCGGGCTCGGGCGGCAGTACTTC. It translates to CAWTPGSGLGRQYF.

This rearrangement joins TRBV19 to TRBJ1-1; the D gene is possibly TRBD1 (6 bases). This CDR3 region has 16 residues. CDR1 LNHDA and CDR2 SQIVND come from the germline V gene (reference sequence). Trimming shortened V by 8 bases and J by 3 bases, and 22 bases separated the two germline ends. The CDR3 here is CASWGRGVILDTEAFF. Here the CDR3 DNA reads TGTGCCAGTTGGGGCAGGGGAGTGATTTTGGACACTGAAGCTTTCTTT.